The clone carrying this T cell receptor beta chain was seen a handful of times. Repertoires were generated with immunoSEQ multiplex PCR, while TCRdb's copy carries only in-frame clones and drops some. The sample includes 84,000 or so clones, under 90% of them seen just once. CDR1 is SGHVS and CDR2 is FNYEAQ in the germline V gene. This CDR3 is built from 15 residues. V lost 6 bases, J lost 4 bases, and 8 bases stayed unmatched. The sample belongs to a study of PD-L1 blockade in urothelial cancer. Study context: The year 2014 saw patients start atezolizumab, 1,200 mg intravenously every 3 weeks.

This sample's time point: pretreatment peripheral blood. The clonotype was recovered from a man in his 60s with urothelial cancer. The sequences come from PBMCs, collected around atezolizumab (anti-PD-L1) treatment. V gene TRBV7-6 combines with J gene TRBJ2-1, with 8 bases identical to TRBD1. Written as DNA, the CDR3 is TGTGCCAGCAGTGCATACAGGGGGGTTTACAATGAGCAGTTCTTC. Translating it yields CASSAYRGVYNEQFF.